The present T cell receptor beta chain was sequenced within a study of T cell responses to AZD1222 COVID-19 vaccine. Overall study results and limits: Spike-specific TCR breadth and depth both grew after two AZD1222 doses. Spike-wide coverage was observed for vaccine-associated CD4 TCRs, with dominant responses at 160-218 and 743-854.

Points on this clone: What it recognizes is unknown.

Produced via immunoSEQ multiplex PCR; TCRdb's table is partial and in-frame only. Found here are roughly 35,000 clones, approximately 90% of them singletons; the top ten hold 9.5% to 11%. The V gene end was trimmed by 4 bases and the J gene end by 5 bases; junction bases not matched to a gene: 8. From germline, CDR1 is SGHRS and CDR2 YFSETQ. This CDR3 is 14 amino acids long. This specimen consisted of peripheral blood, obtained 28 days after the second AZD1222 dose. The chain links TRBV5-1 to TRBJ2-7; 8 positions agree with TRBD1. The clonotype originates from an adult who received the AZD1222 COVID-19 vaccine. For the CDR3, the DNA is TGCGCCAGCAGCCCCCGACAGGGGAGACACGAGCAGTACTTC. This translates into CASSPRQGRHEQYF.